The entry that follows covers one TCR beta chain sequence. Repertoires were generated with immunoSEQ multiplex PCR, while TCRdb's copy carries only in-frame clones and drops some. The sample records around 270,000 clones, around 90% being singletons. Germline CDR1 is MNHEY and CDR2 is SVGAGI. This CDR3 has 15 amino acids. Unmatched junction bases numbered 7, after V lost 5 bases and J lost 2 bases. This sample is part of a study of blood T cell repertoires in COVID-19. Overall study context: Spain, Italy and the United States supplied samples that represented acute and convalescent COVID-19.

The sequence came from a person aged 18-30 years with COVID-19, enrolled during active disease. Source material: peripheral blood. V gene TRBV6-5 combines with J gene TRBJ2-7; 9 positions agree with TRBD1. CDR3 amino acids: CASSTPGQGTYEQYF. In DNA, the CDR3 is TGTGCCAGCAGTACACCGGGACAGGGCACCTACGAGCAGTACTTC.